These 28 T cell receptor beta chains were sequenced from one sample in a study of monozygotic twins with inflammatory bowel disease. TCRdb re-called the 5' RACE reads; every CDR3 protein appears as one record, without DNA. Its listing shows some 89,000 distinct CDR3 sequences. Specimen: blood. These receptors all come from a human donor with ulcerative colitis or Crohn's disease, or a healthy co-twin of an affected twin (not recorded which).

V gene TRBV29-1 combines with J gene TRBJ1-2; with no DNA, the TCRdb D assignment of TRBD1 cannot be verified. This CDR3 contains 12 residues. The germline V gene encodes CDR1 SQVTM and CDR2 ANQGSEA. CDR3: CSVVDRNYGYTF. The complete variable domain, with remaining parts taken from reference TRBV29-1 and TRBJ1-2, reads SAVISQKPSRDICQRGTSLTIQCQVDSQVTMMFWYRQQPGQSLTLIATANQGSEATYESGFVIDKFPISRPNLTFSTLTVSNMSPEDSSIYLCSVVDRNYGYTFGSGTRLTVV.

The chain has TRBV15 and TRBJ2-3; absent DNA, TCRdb's TRBD1 call cannot be checked. The CDR3 consists of 14 residues. Germline V lookup: CDR1 LNHNV, CDR2 YYDKDF (reference sequence). The CDR3 sequence: CATSGSGTTDTQYF. Full variable domain (rest looked up from reference TRBV15 and TRBJ2-3): DAMVIQNPRYQVTQFGKPVTLSCSQTLNHNVMYWYQQKSSQAPKLLFHYYDKDFNNEADTPDNFQSRRPNTSFCFLDIRSPGLGDTAMYLCATSGSGTTDTQYFGPGTRLTVL.

The chain recombines TRBV27 with TRBJ2-2. CDR1 is MNHEY, CDR2 SMNVEV, per germline (reference sequence). CDR3 size: 14 residues. CDR3 region: CASRLIANTGELFF.

J is TRBJ2-5 and V is TRBV20-1; the TCRdb D gene call, TRBD2, has no DNA to confirm it. CDR1 and CDR2 from the germline V gene are DFQATT and SNEGSKA (reference sequence). The CDR3 covers 13 residues. The CDR3 protein is CSATPRSQETQYF.

The V gene is TRBV20-1, the J gene TRBJ2-7; checking the TCRdb D call of TRBD1 is not possible without DNA. CDR1 and CDR2 from the germline V gene are DFQATT and SNEGSKA (reference sequence). The CDR3 extends over 13 amino acids. The CDR3: CSARQGSGYEQYF.

The J gene is TRBJ1-3, the V gene TRBV7-9. The CDR3 has 14 residues. Germline CDR1 and CDR2: SEHNR and FQNEAQ (reference sequence). This chain's CDR3 is CASASGSGGNTIYF.

The rearrangement uses TRBV11-2 and TRBJ1-1. The CDR3 contains 13 residues. The germline V gene has CDR1 SGHAT and CDR2 FQNNGV. The CDR3 here is CASSFGTENGAFF.

The V call is TRBV7-2, the J call TRBJ1-2; TCRdb's assignment of TRBD1 cannot be checked, as there is no DNA. The germline V gene encodes CDR1 SGHTA and CDR2 FQGNSA. The CDR3 is 14 amino acids. The CDR3 reads CASSLGQGAAGYTF.

V and J are TRBV3-1 and TRBJ2-7. From germline, CDR1 is LGHDT and CDR2 YNNKEL (reference sequence). This CDR3 comprises 15 residues. The CDR3 protein is CASSQVFGQVDEQYF.

The chain recombines TRBV18 with TRBJ2-2; TCRdb names TRBD1, which stays unverified in the absence of DNA. CDR3 length: 17 residues. Germline V lookup: CDR1 KGHSH, CDR2 LQKENI. CDR3 sequence: CASSPQRVRVSTGELFF.

This chain connects TRBV18 to TRBJ1-1. Germline CDR1 reads KGHSH; CDR2 reads LQKENI. The CDR3 runs 14 residues. This chain's CDR3 is CASSQLERNTEAFF.

V usage is TRBV19 and J usage is TRBJ2-3; TCRdb selects TRBD1, and the lack of DNA leaves this call unchecked. Germline CDR1 and CDR2: LNHDA and SQIVND (reference sequence). This CDR3 is 17 amino acids long. Here the CDR3 reads CASSIESRGGWADTQYF.

This sequence joins TRBV7-9 and TRBJ1-5. Germline V gene lookup returns CDR1 SEHNR and CDR2 FQNEAQ (reference sequence). This CDR3 is built from 12 residues. CDR3 residues: CASSLVGQPQHF.

The chain links TRBV7-2 to TRBJ2-5. CDR1 is SGHTA and CDR2 is FQGNSA in the germline V gene. The CDR3 covers 13 residues. CDR3 residues: CASSFATGETQYF.

The chain has TRBV3-1 and TRBJ1-1; no DNA is available, so the TRBD1 call from TCRdb remains unchecked. This CDR3 is built from 14 residues. CDR1 and CDR2 from the germline V gene are LGHDT and YNNKEL (reference sequence). The CDR3 sequence is CASSQGSGGTEAFF.

This chain links TRBV7-9 with TRBJ1-1. The CDR3 totals 13 residues. Germline CDR1 reads SEHNR; CDR2 reads FQNEAQ (reference sequence). CDR3: CASSAQDGVEAFF.

The chain couples TRBV11-2 to TRBJ1-3. There are 14 residues in the CDR3. CDR1 and CDR2 (germline): SGHAT, FQNNGV. The CDR3 loop reads CASSSGSSGNTIYF.

This chain links TRBV14 with TRBJ2-1; TCRdb's D call, TRBD1, is unchecked because there is no DNA. There are 14 residues in the CDR3. The V gene's germline CDR1 is SGHDN and CDR2 FVKESK. CDR3 sequence reads: CASSQQQGFGEQFF.

The V call is TRBV29-1, the J call TRBJ2-5. This CDR3 comprises 12 residues. Germline lookup yields CDR1 SQVTM and CDR2 ANQGSEA. The CDR3 sequence is CSVVQIGETQYF. The variable domain in full, completed from reference TRBV29-1 and TRBJ2-5, reads SAVISQKPSRDICQRGTSLTIQCQVDSQVTMMFWYRQQPGQSLTLIATANQGSEATYESGFVIDKFPISRPNLTFSTLTVSNMSPEDSSIYLCSVVQIGETQYFGPGTRLLVL.

The V and J genes are TRBV19 and TRBJ1-1. The germline V gene encodes CDR1 LNHDA and CDR2 SQIVND (reference sequence). The CDR3 runs 14 residues. The CDR3 loop is CASKTDRMSTEAFF.

V is TRBV27 and J is TRBJ1-3; TCRdb selects TRBD1, and the lack of DNA leaves this call unchecked. The CDR3 sequence is 13 residues long. Germline CDR1 MNHEY, CDR2 SMNVEV (reference sequence). This chain's CDR3 is CASSRQEGNTIYF.

The chain recombines TRBV5-6 with TRBJ1-6; TCRdb's D call, TRBD1, is unchecked because there is no DNA. The CDR3 totals 15 residues. Germline V gene lookup returns CDR1 SGHDT and CDR2 YYEEEE. CDR3: CASSEGQGANSPLHF. Complete variable domain (other parts from reference TRBV5-6 and TRBJ1-6): DAGVTQSPTHLIKTRGQQVTLRCSPKSGHDTVSWYQQALGQGPQFIFQYYEEEERQRGNFPDRFSGHQFPNYSSELNVNALLLGDSALYLCASSEGQGANSPLHFGNGTRLTVT.

J is TRBJ2-7 and V is TRBV10-3. The CDR3 is made up of 11 amino acids. Germline V gene sequence: CDR1 ENHRY, CDR2 SYGVKD. The CDR3 sequence: CAISGGYEQYF.

The chain links TRBV5-1 to TRBJ2-7. Germline V gene lookup returns CDR1 SGHRS and CDR2 YFSETQ. The CDR3 has 13 amino acids. CDR3 loop: CASSEATYYEQYF.

The chain combines TRBV18 with TRBJ2-5; TCRdb gives TRBD2 as the D gene, but with no DNA this cannot be confirmed. CDR3 length equals 17 residues. From germline, CDR1 is KGHSH and CDR2 LQKENI. The CDR3 loop reads CASSPQGRPLGRETQYF.

V and J are TRBV18 and TRBJ2-1. Germline-derived CDR1 and CDR2 are KGHSH and LQKENI. The CDR3 is made up of 13 amino acids. The CDR3 loop is CASSPTVVAEQFF.

This chain's CDR3 is CASSQVRGAYEQYF. V gene TRBV3-1 combines with J gene TRBJ2-7; TCRdb gives TRBD2 as the D gene, but with no DNA this cannot be confirmed. The germline CDR1 and CDR2 sequences are LGHDT and YNNKEL (reference sequence). This CDR3 has 14 residues.

The chain recombines TRBV3-1 with TRBJ1-1; TCRdb gives TRBD1 as the D gene, but with no DNA this cannot be confirmed. Germline assignment: CDR1 LGHDT and CDR2 YNNKEL (reference sequence). This CDR3 is built from 13 residues. This CDR3 reads CASSLGQGSEAFF.